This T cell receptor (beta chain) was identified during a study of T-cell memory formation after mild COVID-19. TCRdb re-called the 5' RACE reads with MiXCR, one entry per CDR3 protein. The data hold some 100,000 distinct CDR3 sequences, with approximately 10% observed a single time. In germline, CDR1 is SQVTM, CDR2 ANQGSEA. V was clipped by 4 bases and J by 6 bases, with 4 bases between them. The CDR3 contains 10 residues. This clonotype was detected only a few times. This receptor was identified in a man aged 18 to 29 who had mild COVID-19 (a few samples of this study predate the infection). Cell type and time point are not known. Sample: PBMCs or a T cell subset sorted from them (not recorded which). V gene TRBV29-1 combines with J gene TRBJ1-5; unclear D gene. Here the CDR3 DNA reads TGCAGCGTTGGTCCTCAGCCCCAGCATTTT. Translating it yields CSVGPQPQHF. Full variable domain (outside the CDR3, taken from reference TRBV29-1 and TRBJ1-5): SAVISQKPSRDICQRGTSLTIQCQVDSQVTMMFWYRQQPGQSLTLIATANQGSEATYESGFVIDKFPISRPNLTFSTLTVSNMSPEDSSIYLCSVGPQPQHFGDGTRLSIL.